This T cell receptor beta chain is drawn from a study of control samples from healthy donors and cancer patients (dated by TCRdb to 2019 to 2021). To note about this clone: Which antigen it targets is not known. No base quality values were provided; no much bigger clone lies one nucleotide off.

Via the germline V gene, CDR1 is SGHDT and CDR2 YYEEEE. From its cysteine to its phenylalanine, the CDR3 spans 11 amino acids. The sequence is cut down to CDR3 DNA, 33 bases in frame from base 1. The V end loses 0 bases and the J end loses 9 bases, and a stretch of 5 bases separates them. The library was prepared using the immunoSEQ multiplex PCR assay. This immuneACCESS table, as held by TCRdb, lists in-frame sequences with V and J called but not all clones. Of the missing ones, under half trace to an unresolved V gene in checked studies; the others have no known cause. The sample records 120,000 or so clones, 70% to 90% of which are singletons. The leading ten clones occupy 2.9% of the sample.

This receptor was identified in a man between 60 and 70 years old in good health. The sample comprised blood. This chain joins TRBV5-6 to TRBJ2-3, with the D gene not confidently named. The nucleotides are TGTGCCAGCAGCTTGGTGGTCACGCAGTATTTT. Translated, this is CASSLVVTQYF.